A single TCR beta chain is shown here with its context. This specimen belongs to a study of cytomegalovirus exposure and HLA in healthy donors. The PCR was carried out with 60 Vbeta primers and 13 Jbeta primers. Clones were read by immunoSEQ multiplex PCR, and TCRdb kept only the in-frame ones, dropping some. The sample includes approximately 100,000 clones, 70% to 80% seen only once; the top ten take over 4%. This CDR3 is built from 19 residues. The germline gives CDR1 SGHTA, CDR2 FQGNSA. Trimming at V came to 2 bases and at J to 4 bases, leaving 14 bases not matched to a gene. Sequencing input: PBMCs. This receptor was identified in a woman in her late teens or twenties in good health and CMV-seropositive. The chain uses TRBV7-2 and TRBJ2-3; 11 nucleotides line up with TRBD2. This CDR3 is CASSLRGSNSGRASDTQYF. The CDR3 DNA is TGTGCCAGCAGCTTAAGGGGGAGTAATAGCGGGAGGGCCTCAGATACGCAGTATTTT.